These T cell receptor beta chains were read from a single sample in a study of T cells in pancreatic ductal adenocarcinoma. Clones were sequenced by immunoSEQ multiplex PCR, and TCRdb holds only the in-frame ones, with some missing. The sample records tens of thousands of clones, over 85% being singletons. Sequenced: PBMCs. These receptor sequences come from a human donor with pancreatic ductal adenocarcinoma. Both conserved end residues are part of each CDR3. Fields, in order: CDR3 protein, CDR3 DNA, D gene, V gene, J gene, clone size, CDR3 length. The D gene is left open where the match is weak. Where a row states a size, it is once, few, many or the class of an expanded clone; other rows omit it.

cdr3_aa: CASSSDGHSYNEQFF
cdr3_nt: TGTGCCAGCAGCTCCGACGGTCACTCCTACAATGAGCAGTTCTTC
d_call: NA
v_call: TRBV7-9
j_call: TRBJ2-1
clone_size: NA
cdr3_length: 15

cdr3_aa: CASRGVLGTVNTEAFF
cdr3_nt: TGTGCCAGCCGGGGGGTTCTCGGGACAGTTAACACTGAAGCTTTCTTT
d_call: TRBD1
v_call: TRBV28
j_call: TRBJ1-1
clone_size: NA
cdr3_length: 16

cdr3_aa: CASSPDRGYGYTF
cdr3_nt: TGTGCCAGCTCACCTGACAGGGGCTATGGCTACACCTTC
d_call: TRBD1
v_call: TRBV18
j_call: TRBJ1-2
clone_size: NA
cdr3_length: 13

cdr3_aa: CASSPPLRGGDTQYF
cdr3_nt: TGTGCCAGCAGCCCTCCCCTCCGGGGCGGGGATACGCAGTATTTT
d_call: NA
v_call: TRBV7-8
j_call: TRBJ2-3
clone_size: NA
cdr3_length: 15

cdr3_aa: CASRAEPHYNEQFF
cdr3_nt: TGTGCCAGTAGGGCCGAACCCCACTACAATGAGCAGTTCTTC
d_call: NA
v_call: TRBV11-2
j_call: TRBJ2-1
clone_size: NA
cdr3_length: 14

cdr3_aa: CSAQPRDNEQFF
cdr3_nt: TGCAGCGCACAACCTAGGGACAATGAGCAGTTCTTC
d_call: NA
v_call: TRBV29-1
j_call: TRBJ2-1
clone_size: NA
cdr3_length: 12

cdr3_aa: CASSPLVRPYEQYF
cdr3_nt: TGTGCCAGCTCACCACTCGTCAGGCCCTACGAGCAGTACTTC
d_call: NA
v_call: TRBV18
j_call: TRBJ2-7
clone_size: NA
cdr3_length: 14

cdr3_aa: CATRLLVFNQPQHF
cdr3_nt: TGTGCCACCAGACTCCTGGTATTCAATCAGCCCCAGCATTTT
d_call: NA
v_call: TRBV19
j_call: TRBJ1-5
clone_size: NA
cdr3_length: 14

cdr3_aa: CASSSWVLSSGNTIYF
cdr3_nt: TGTGCCAGCAGCTCTTGGGTCCTTAGCTCTGGAAACACCATATATTTT
d_call: NA
v_call: TRBV7-9
j_call: TRBJ1-3
clone_size: once
cdr3_length: 16

cdr3_aa: CASSEQLAALLDTQYF
cdr3_nt: TGTGCCAGCAGTGAACAGCTAGCTGCGTTATTGGATACGCAGTATTTT
d_call: NA
v_call: TRBV6-1
j_call: TRBJ2-3
clone_size: NA
cdr3_length: 16

cdr3_aa: CSVEGVVSGTDTQYF
cdr3_nt: TGCAGCGTTGAAGGAGTCGTTAGCGGCACAGATACGCAGTATTTT
d_call: NA
v_call: TRBV29-1
j_call: TRBJ2-3
clone_size: NA
cdr3_length: 15

cdr3_aa: CAIAGPLSGQYF
cdr3_nt: TGTGCCATCGCTGGGCCCCTGTCGGGGCAGTACTTC
d_call: NA
v_call: TRBV6-5
j_call: TRBJ2-7
clone_size: NA
cdr3_length: 12

cdr3_aa: CASRLGGQPSGYTF
cdr3_nt: TGTGCCAGCAGACTCGGGGGACAACCCAGCGGCTACACCTTC
d_call: NA
v_call: TRBV6-5
j_call: TRBJ1-2
clone_size: NA
cdr3_length: 14

cdr3_aa: CASSVGITSGEQYF
cdr3_nt: TGTGCCAGCAGCGTCGGGATAACCAGCGGAGAGCAGTACTTC
d_call: NA
v_call: TRBV9
j_call: TRBJ2-7
clone_size: NA
cdr3_length: 14

cdr3_aa: CASSGGRSAIF
cdr3_nt: TGTGCCAGCAGCGGGGGCCGTTCGGCGATCTTC
d_call: NA
v_call: TRBV7-9
j_call: TRBJ2-1
clone_size: NA
cdr3_length: 11

cdr3_aa: CASLSKSRKTYGYTF
cdr3_nt: TGTGCCAGCTTAAGCAAGTCAAGAAAGACCTATGGCTACACCTTC
d_call: NA
v_call: TRBV9
j_call: TRBJ1-2
clone_size: NA
cdr3_length: 15

cdr3_aa: CASSAQGLGETQYF
cdr3_nt: TGTGCCAGCAGCGCGCAGGGACTGGGGGAGACCCAGTACTTC
d_call: NA
v_call: TRBV7-2
j_call: TRBJ2-5
clone_size: once
cdr3_length: 14

cdr3_aa: CSVEGGWETQYF
cdr3_nt: TGCAGCGTTGAAGGGGGATGGGAGACCCAGTACTTC
d_call: NA
v_call: TRBV29-1
j_call: TRBJ2-5
clone_size: NA
cdr3_length: 12

cdr3_aa: CASATDRGHNSPLHF
cdr3_nt: TGTGCCAGCGCGACCGACAGGGGGCATAATTCACCCCTCCACTTT
d_call: TRBD1
v_call: TRBV7-9
j_call: TRBJ1-6
clone_size: NA
cdr3_length: 15

cdr3_aa: CASSKCPDVRTAPNTEAFF
cdr3_nt: TGTGCCAGCAGCAAATGCCCAGACGTGAGGACAGCGCCGAACACTGAAGCTTTCTTT
d_call: NA
v_call: TRBV21-1
j_call: TRBJ1-1
clone_size: NA
cdr3_length: 19

cdr3_aa: CASTSDRGYRKTQYF
cdr3_nt: TGTGCCAGCACTTCGGACAGGGGGTATCGAAAGACCCAGTACTTC
d_call: TRBD1
v_call: TRBV28
j_call: TRBJ2-5
clone_size: NA
cdr3_length: 15

cdr3_aa: CASTPGAREGQPQHF
cdr3_nt: TGTGCCAGCACCCCGGGGGCCCGGGAGGGACAGCCCCAGCATTTT
d_call: NA
v_call: TRBV2
j_call: TRBJ1-5
clone_size: NA
cdr3_length: 15

cdr3_aa: CASRGGLAGITGELFF
cdr3_nt: TGTGCCAGCAGAGGCGGACTAGCGGGAATCACCGGGGAGCTGTTTTTT
d_call: TRBD2
v_call: TRBV27
j_call: TRBJ2-2
clone_size: NA
cdr3_length: 16

cdr3_aa: CASSSDRAVEQYF
cdr3_nt: TGTGCCAGCAGTTCGGACAGGGCTGTCGAGCAGTACTTC
d_call: TRBD1
v_call: TRBV28
j_call: TRBJ2-7
clone_size: NA
cdr3_length: 13

cdr3_aa: CASSLGPGLAVYEQYF
cdr3_nt: TGCGCCAGCAGCTTGGGGCCGGGACTAGCTGTCTACGAGCAGTACTTC
d_call: TRBD2
v_call: TRBV5-1
j_call: TRBJ2-7
clone_size: NA
cdr3_length: 16

cdr3_aa: CASSVGQIGNTIYF
cdr3_nt: TGTGCCAGCAGCGTAGGCCAGATTGGAAACACCATATATTTT
d_call: NA
v_call: TRBV9
j_call: TRBJ1-3
clone_size: NA
cdr3_length: 14

cdr3_aa: CASSQDGSIDEQYF
cdr3_nt: TGCGCCAGCAGCCAAGATGGTAGTATCGACGAGCAGTACTTC
d_call: NA
v_call: TRBV4-1
j_call: TRBJ2-7
clone_size: NA
cdr3_length: 14

cdr3_aa: CASSQDSQRPSYGYTF
cdr3_nt: TGCGCCAGCAGCCAAGATTCCCAGAGGCCTAGCTATGGCTACACCTTC
d_call: NA
v_call: TRBV4-3
j_call: TRBJ1-2
clone_size: NA
cdr3_length: 16

cdr3_aa: CASSVSGARNNEQFF
cdr3_nt: TGTGCCAGCTCAGTATCAGGGGCCCGGAACAATGAGCAGTTCTTC
d_call: NA
v_call: TRBV18
j_call: TRBJ2-1
clone_size: NA
cdr3_length: 15

cdr3_aa: CASSRPMGQDNEQFF
cdr3_nt: TGTGCCAGCTCACGTCCCATGGGACAGGACAATGAGCAGTTCTTC
d_call: TRBD1
v_call: TRBV18
j_call: TRBJ2-1
clone_size: NA
cdr3_length: 15

cdr3_aa: CASSSSRTGSSTDTQYF
cdr3_nt: TGTGCCAGCAGTTCATCCCGGACAGGTTCAAGCACAGATACGCAGTATTTT
d_call: TRBD1
v_call: TRBV7-2
j_call: TRBJ2-3
clone_size: NA
cdr3_length: 17

cdr3_aa: CASSYRGLSTGELFF
cdr3_nt: TGTGCCAGCAGTTACAGGGGGTTGAGCACCGGGGAGCTGTTTTTT
d_call: TRBD1
v_call: TRBV27
j_call: TRBJ2-2
clone_size: NA
cdr3_length: 15

cdr3_aa: CAISESVAGGDNEQFF
cdr3_nt: TGTGCCATCAGTGAGTCCGTAGCGGGAGGTGACAATGAGCAGTTCTTC
d_call: TRBD2
v_call: TRBV10-3
j_call: TRBJ2-1
clone_size: NA
cdr3_length: 16

cdr3_aa: CASSLGGGVDGYTF
cdr3_nt: TGCGCCAGCAGCTTAGGTGGAGGGGTAGATGGCTACACCTTC
d_call: NA
v_call: TRBV5-1
j_call: TRBJ1-2
clone_size: NA
cdr3_length: 14

cdr3_aa: CASSQRTGSVNEQFF
cdr3_nt: TGCGCCAGCAGCCAGAGGACAGGGTCTGTAAATGAGCAGTTCTTC
d_call: TRBD1
v_call: TRBV5-1
j_call: TRBJ2-1
clone_size: NA
cdr3_length: 15